The clone carrying this TCR beta chain has just a few counts. What it binds is not known. This entry is derived from a study of vaccination and CD4 T cells after COVID-19. Across the whole study: Participants were administered two doses of either the BNT162b2 or the mRNA-1273 vaccine.

Time point given: late sampling 161 to 241 days after vaccination in three convalescent patients. The sample's treatment: roughly 10-day PBMC culture with coronavirus spike peptide pools or control peptides (ViraFEST assay). Half-medium changes with fresh IL-2 medium occurred on days 3 and 7. When around nine days of culture had elapsed, CD4+ T cells were isolated by negative selection. The Oncomine TCR Beta short-read assay generated sequence data from the DNA of cultured CD4+ T cells. TCRdb independently ran MiXCR on the PCR reads; one entry per CDR3 protein. The sample has about 15,000 distinct CDR3 sequences; around 47% are singletons. The germline V gene has CDR1 LGHNA and CDR2 YNFKEQ. The CDR3 contains 15 residues. Trimming took 4 bases from V and 6 from J; bases not matched to a gene: 8.

This clonotype was obtained from a human donor who had recovered from COVID-19. The chain is built from TRBV4-2 and TRBJ1-5; 8 bases are a match to TRBD1. The input for sequencing was CD4+ T cells from blood, cultured in vitro, taken about 7 months after SARS-CoV-2 vaccination. CDR3: CASSLTQGASQPQHF. The CDR3 bases are TGTGCCAGCAGCCTAACTCAGGGGGCGAGTCAGCCCCAGCATTTT.